The clone carrying this T cell receptor (beta chain) was recorded a few times. Its antigen is not identified. The germline gives CDR1 MDHEN, CDR2 SYDVKM. Trimming left V 6 bases short and J 6 bases short, with 6 bases between. The CDR3 has 11 residues. MiXCR, applied by TCRdb to the RT-PCR reads, yields one record per CDR3 protein. This sample has more than 400,000 distinct CDR3 sequences, with roughly 7.6% found just once. This sample was included in a study of response to subunit inactivated influenza vaccine. Findings and limits, study-wide: The authors offered the suggestion that each seasonal influenza vaccination recruits few new T cells.

This specimen was PBMCs from blood, taken around 2 years after vaccination. The chain carries TRBV28 and TRBJ2-1; D uncertain. This receptor was identified in a man aged 50-75 years who received an inactivated influenza vaccine. CDR3 DNA: TGTGCCAGCAGGGGCCGCAATGAGCAGTTCTTC. Amino acid sequence: CASRGRNEQFF.